This T cell receptor (beta chain) was profiled in a study of regulatory T cells in long-lasting Graves disease. Investigators prepared the TCR beta libraries by applying iRepertoire HTBI primers and Arm-PCR of CDR3 regions. MiXCR was run by TCRdb on the multiplex PCR reads, yielding one entry per CDR3 protein. The data contain 400,000 to 500,000 distinct CDR3 sequences, around 17% of them singletons. Comments on this clonotype: The antigen is unknown.

V shed 6 bases and J shed 6 bases, with 15 bases lying between them. The CDR3 has 14 residues. In germline, CDR1 is MNHNS, CDR2 SASEGT. Time point indicated: newly diagnosed GD, antithyroid drugs for less than 3 months. Construction of the TCR library relied on RNA isolated from PBMCs. Study outcomes and limitations: Favored usage of TRBV28, TRBJ1-2 and TRBJ2-5 was recorded in persistent disease.

This sample also appeared in a second study, on T cells in Graves' hyperthyroidism and ophthalmopathy. From that paper: A model of 13 V-J features distinguished ophthalmopathy from stable hyperthyroidism.

This sequence originates from a woman aged 30 to 39 with Graves disease. V usage is TRBV6-1 and J usage is TRBJ2-1, with D possibly called TRBD1 or TRBD2 (5 bases each). The specimen comprised peripheral blood mononuclear cells (PBMCs), sampled at new diagnosis, from a patient treated with antithyroid drugs. CDR3 coding DNA: TGTGCCAGCAGGCGGACGGGACCGCGCAATGAGCAGTTCTTC. It codes for CASRRTGPRNEQFF.